The 16 T cell receptor beta chains below come from one sample, sequenced in a study of blood T cell repertoires in COVID-19. Profiled with immunoSEQ multiplex PCR; TCRdb holds only in-frame clones, not every one. The repertoire consists of about 270,000 clones, with more than 70% occurring once and the leading ten covering 2%. Input material: PBMCs or T cells enriched from blood (not recorded which). These TCRs come from a woman aged 55 to 70 in a cohort exposed to, infected with or recovered from COVID-19 (not recorded which).

DNA for the CDR3: TGTGCCAGCAGCGTGGGAGTCGCAGATACGCAGTATTTT. This encodes CASSVGVADTQYF. The V gene is TRBV7-9, the J gene TRBJ2-3, with D possibly matching TRBD2 (5 bases). The CDR3 loop spans 13 amino acids. With 5 bases removed from V and 4 bases from J, the gap between germline ends came to 10 bases. Germline V lookup: CDR1 SEHNR, CDR2 FQNEAQ (reference sequence).

CDR3 nucleotide sequence: TGTGCCAGCAGCCTGTCCCGGTCGGGCACCGGGGAGCTGTTTTTT. It encodes CASSLSRSGTGELFF. The chain carries TRBV6-5 and TRBJ2-2, with no clear D. This CDR3 comprises 15 residues. Looked up from germline, CDR1 is MNHEY and CDR2 is SVGAGI. V lost 6 bases to trimming and J lost 4 bases, with 15 bases between them.

V gene TRBV11-2 combines with J gene TRBJ2-7; 11 bases align to TRBD1. Germline assignment: CDR1 SGHAT and CDR2 FQNNGV. This CDR3 region has 16 residues. Trimming at V came to 5 bases and at J to 9 bases, leaving 15 bases not matched to a gene. CDR3 sequence (DNA): TGTGCCAGCAGCATAACTTCCGGGACAGGGGGAAAGGGGCAGTACTTC. Translated, it gives CASSITSGTGGKGQYF.

This chain uses TRBV27 with TRBJ2-3, with 11 bases lining up with TRBD1. This CDR3 is built from 17 residues. Trimming removed 6 bases from V and 4 bases from J; junction bases left unmatched: 12. Germline V CDR1 and CDR2: MNHEY, SMNVEV (reference sequence). The DNA for the CDR3 is TGTGCCAGCAGAACACCATCCACGGGACAGGGGGCAGATACGCAGTATTTT. It codes for CASRTPSTGQGADTQYF.

The rearrangement links TRBV19 to TRBJ2-5; 7 bases fit TRBD2. V lost 4 bases to trimming and J lost 1 base; unmatched junction nucleotides: 6. Germline V CDR1 and CDR2: LNHDA, SQIVND (reference sequence). This CDR3 has 15 residues. In DNA, the CDR3 is TGTGCCAGTAGTAGTTTACGGGAGGTCCAAGAGACCCAGTACTTC. This gives the protein CASSSLREVQETQYF.

The genes are TRBV14 and TRBJ2-1, with 8 bases identical to TRBD2. CDR3 size: 17 residues. Per the germline V gene, CDR1 is SGHDN and CDR2 is FVKESK. The V segment lost 2 bases and the J segment 7 bases; nucleotides outside the gene matches: 13. CDR3 nucleotide sequence: TGTGCCAGCAGCCAACCCACCCCGGGACTAGGACCTAATGAGCAGTTCTTC. Residues: CASSQPTPGLGPNEQFF. Full variable domain (rest looked up from reference TRBV14 and TRBJ2-1): EAGVTQFPSHSVIEKGQTVTLRCDPISGHDNLYWYRRVMGKEIKFLLHFVKESKQDESGMPNNRFLAERTGGTYSTLKVQPAELEDSGVYFCASSQPTPGLGPNEQFFGPGTRLTVL.

The V gene is TRBV18, the J gene TRBJ1-2; tentatively, D is TRBD1 (5 bases). The CDR3 totals 14 residues. CDR1 is KGHSH, CDR2 LQKENI, per germline. V lost 3 bases and J 2 bases, leaving 10 bases between the germline ends. The CDR3, as DNA: TGTGCCAGCTCACCGGGGGGAAAAAACTATGGCTACACCTTC. Its protein product is CASSPGGKNYGYTF.

V and J are TRBV9 and TRBJ1-1, with D perhaps TRBD1 (5 bases). V was pared by 3 bases and J by 3 bases, with 15 bases between. The CDR3 is 15 amino acids. Looked up from germline, CDR1 is SGDLS and CDR2 is YYNGEE. CDR3 amino acids: CASSGRGERDTEAFF. Here the CDR3 DNA reads TGTGCCAGCAGCGGAAGGGGCGAACGTGACACTGAAGCTTTCTTT. Variable domain in full (rest from reference TRBV9 and TRBJ1-1): DSGVTQTPKHLITATGQRVTLRCSPRSGDLSVYWYQQSLDQGLQFLIQYYNGEERAKGNILERFSAQQFPDLHSELNLSSLELGDSALYFCASSGRGERDTEAFFGQGTRLTVV.

The genes are TRBV30 and TRBJ2-7, with 7 bases matching TRBD2. This CDR3 comprises 17 residues. The germline CDR1 and CDR2 sequences are GTSNPN and SVGIG (reference sequence). J lost 6 bases, V lost 4 bases, and 21 bases had no gene match. The CDR3 protein is CAWIAAGFADRSGEQYF. The DNA for the CDR3 is TGTGCCTGGATAGCAGCGGGATTTGCCGATCGATCAGGCGAGCAGTACTTC. The variable domain in full, with the rest retrieved from reference TRBV30 and TRBJ2-7, is SQTIHQWPATLVQPVGSPLSLECTVEGTSNPNLYWYRQAAGRGLQLLFYSVGIGQISSEVPQNLSASRPQDRQFILSSKKLLLSDSGFYLCAWIAAGFADRSGEQYFGPGTRLTVT.

V usage is TRBV7-2 and J usage is TRBJ2-7, with a weak D call TRBD2 (6 bases). The CDR3 covers 14 residues. Trimming left V 5 bases short and J 2 bases short, with 13 bases between. CDR1 and CDR2 (germline): SGHTA, FQGNSA. The CDR3 DNA reads as TGTGCCAGCAGCCCGTTAGCGGTAGCCTACGAGCAGTACTTC. Protein sequence: CASSPLAVAYEQYF.

The rearrangement links TRBV5-1 to TRBJ2-3; TRBD2 might be the D (5 bases). The CDR3 is 14 amino acids. Germline CDR1 is SGHRS and CDR2 is YFSETQ. With 1 base removed from V and 8 bases from J, the gap between germline ends came to 14 bases. CDR3 nucleotide sequence: TGCGCCAGCAGCTTGCTCTCCGGGGAAGGTACGCAGTATTTT. Amino acid sequence: CASSLLSGEGTQYF.

This chain's CDR3 is CASSRSGRGNEQFF. The CDR3 nucleotides are TGTGCCAGCAGTCGGAGCGGAAGGGGGAATGAGCAGTTCTTC. The gene calls are TRBV28 and TRBJ2-1; TRBD1 might be the D (6 bases). The ends were cut back, 5 bases at V and 7 bases at J, with 15 bases in the middle. From germline, CDR1 is MDHEN and CDR2 SYDVKM. The CDR3 runs to 14 residues.

In its sample, this clone was seen a few times. The J gene is TRBJ2-2, the V gene TRBV15; 7 nucleotides line up with TRBD2. The CDR3 is made up of 16 amino acids. V was clipped by 0 bases and J by 6 bases; unmatched bases: 7. Per germline, CDR1 LNHNV and CDR2 YYDKDF (reference sequence). For the CDR3, the DNA is TGTGCCACCAGCAGAGATGCGGGAGCCGGTTCCGGGGAGCTGTTTTTT. It encodes CATSRDAGAGSGELFF.

Remarks on this clone: At one end the junction does not follow the germline gene, possibly because of a read error. The chain uses TRBV6-5 and TRBJ2-1, with D possibly matching TRBD2 (6 bases). CDR1 and CDR2 from the germline V gene are MNHEY and SVGAGI. The CDR3 totals 11 residues. CDR3 amino acids: CASRGGISIVF. In DNA, the CDR3 is TGTGCCAGCAGGGGGGGAATTAGTATAGTCTTC.

The V and J genes are TRBV3-1 (or the pseudogene TRBV3-2) and TRBJ2-3; D might be TRBD1 (5 bases). CDR1 and CDR2 from the germline V gene are LGHDT and YNNKEL (reference sequence). The V and J ends lost 1 base and 0 bases respectively, with 8 bases between them. CDR3 length: 15 amino acids. The CDR3 reads CASSQGAGSTDTQYF. Written as DNA, the CDR3 is TGTGCCAGCAGCCAAGGGGCAGGGAGCACAGATACGCAGTATTTT.

The gene calls are TRBV28 and TRBJ1-5, with 9 bases identical to TRBD1. The V and J ends lost 6 bases and 2 bases, in that order; junction bases with no gene match: 11. The CDR3 sequence is 17 residues long. Germline V gene lookup returns CDR1 MDHEN and CDR2 SYDVKM. CDR3 sequence: CASRTPGQGKGNQPQHF. The CDR3 DNA follows: TGTGCCAGCAGGACCCCGGGACAGGGAAAGGGCAATCAGCCCCAGCATTTT.